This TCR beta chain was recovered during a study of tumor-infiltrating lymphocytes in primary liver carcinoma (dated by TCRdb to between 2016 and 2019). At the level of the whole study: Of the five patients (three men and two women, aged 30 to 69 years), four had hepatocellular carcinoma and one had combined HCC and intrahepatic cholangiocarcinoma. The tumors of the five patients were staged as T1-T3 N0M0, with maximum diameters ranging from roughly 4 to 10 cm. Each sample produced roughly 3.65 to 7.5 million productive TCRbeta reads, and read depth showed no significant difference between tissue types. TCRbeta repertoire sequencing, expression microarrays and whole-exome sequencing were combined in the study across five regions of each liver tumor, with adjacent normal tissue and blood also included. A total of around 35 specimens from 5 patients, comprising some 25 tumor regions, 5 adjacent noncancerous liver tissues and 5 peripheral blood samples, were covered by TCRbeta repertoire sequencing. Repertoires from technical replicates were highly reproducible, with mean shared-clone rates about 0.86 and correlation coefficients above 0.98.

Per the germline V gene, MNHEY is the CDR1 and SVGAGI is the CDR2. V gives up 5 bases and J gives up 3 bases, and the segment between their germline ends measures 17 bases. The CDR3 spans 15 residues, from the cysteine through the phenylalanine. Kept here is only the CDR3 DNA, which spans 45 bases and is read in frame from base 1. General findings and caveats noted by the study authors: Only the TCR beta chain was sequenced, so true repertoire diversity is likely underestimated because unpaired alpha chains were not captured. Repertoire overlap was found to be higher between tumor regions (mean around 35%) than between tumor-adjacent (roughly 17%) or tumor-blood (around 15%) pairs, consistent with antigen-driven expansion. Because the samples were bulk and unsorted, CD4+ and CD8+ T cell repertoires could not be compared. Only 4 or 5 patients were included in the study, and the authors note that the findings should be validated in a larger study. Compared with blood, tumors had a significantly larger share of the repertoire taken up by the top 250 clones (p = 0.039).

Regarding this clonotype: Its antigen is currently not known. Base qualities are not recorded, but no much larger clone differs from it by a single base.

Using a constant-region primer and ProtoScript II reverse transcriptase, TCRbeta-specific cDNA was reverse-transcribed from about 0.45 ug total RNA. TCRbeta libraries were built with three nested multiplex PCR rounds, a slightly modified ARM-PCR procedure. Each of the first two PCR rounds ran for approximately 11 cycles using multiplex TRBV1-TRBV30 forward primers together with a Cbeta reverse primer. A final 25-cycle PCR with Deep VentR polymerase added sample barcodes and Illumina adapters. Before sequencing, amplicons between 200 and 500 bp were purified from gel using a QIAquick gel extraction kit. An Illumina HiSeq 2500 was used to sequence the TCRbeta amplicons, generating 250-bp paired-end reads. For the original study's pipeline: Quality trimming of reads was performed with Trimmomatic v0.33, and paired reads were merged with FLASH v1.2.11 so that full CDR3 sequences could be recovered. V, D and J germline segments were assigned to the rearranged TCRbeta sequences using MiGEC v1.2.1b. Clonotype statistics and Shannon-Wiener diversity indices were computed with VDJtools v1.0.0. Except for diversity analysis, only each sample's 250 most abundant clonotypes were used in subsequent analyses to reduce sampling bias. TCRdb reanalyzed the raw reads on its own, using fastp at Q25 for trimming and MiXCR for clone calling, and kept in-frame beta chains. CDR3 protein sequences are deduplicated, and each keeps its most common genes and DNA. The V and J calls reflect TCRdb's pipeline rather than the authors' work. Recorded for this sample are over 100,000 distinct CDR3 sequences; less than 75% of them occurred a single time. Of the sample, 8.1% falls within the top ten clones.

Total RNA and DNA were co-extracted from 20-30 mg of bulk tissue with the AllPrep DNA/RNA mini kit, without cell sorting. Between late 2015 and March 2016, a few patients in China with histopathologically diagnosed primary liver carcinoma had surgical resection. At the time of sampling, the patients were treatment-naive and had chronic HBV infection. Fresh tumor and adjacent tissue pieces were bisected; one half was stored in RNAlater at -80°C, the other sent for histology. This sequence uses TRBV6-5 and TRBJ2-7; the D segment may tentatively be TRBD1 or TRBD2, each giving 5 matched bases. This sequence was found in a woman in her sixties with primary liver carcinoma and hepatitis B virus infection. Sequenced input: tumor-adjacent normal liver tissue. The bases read TGTGCCAGCAGTCCTAGCATGAGGGGTGTCTACGAGCAGTACTTC. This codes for CASSPSMRGVYEQYF.